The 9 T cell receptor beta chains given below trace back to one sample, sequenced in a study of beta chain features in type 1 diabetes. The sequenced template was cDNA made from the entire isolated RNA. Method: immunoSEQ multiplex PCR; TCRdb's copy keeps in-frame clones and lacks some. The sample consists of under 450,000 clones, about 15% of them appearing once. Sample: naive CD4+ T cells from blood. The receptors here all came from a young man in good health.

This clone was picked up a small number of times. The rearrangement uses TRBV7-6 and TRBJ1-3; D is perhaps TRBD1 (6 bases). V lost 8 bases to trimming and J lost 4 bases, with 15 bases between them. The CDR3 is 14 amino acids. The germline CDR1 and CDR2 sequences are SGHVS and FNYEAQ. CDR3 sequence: CASGSTDRGNTIYF. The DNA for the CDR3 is TGTGCCAGCGGATCAACAGACAGGGGAAACACCATATATTTT.

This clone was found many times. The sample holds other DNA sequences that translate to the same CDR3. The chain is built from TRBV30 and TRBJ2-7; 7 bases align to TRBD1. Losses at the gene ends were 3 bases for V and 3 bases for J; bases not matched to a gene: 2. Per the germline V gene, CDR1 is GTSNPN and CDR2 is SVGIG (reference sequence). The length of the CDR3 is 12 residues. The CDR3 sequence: CAWSRDSYEQYV. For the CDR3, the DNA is TGTGCCTGGAGCAGGGACAGCTACGAGCAGTACGTC.

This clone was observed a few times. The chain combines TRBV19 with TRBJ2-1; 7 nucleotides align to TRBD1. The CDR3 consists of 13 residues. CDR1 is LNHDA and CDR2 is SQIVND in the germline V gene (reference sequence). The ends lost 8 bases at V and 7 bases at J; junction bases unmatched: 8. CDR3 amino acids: CASWRQGSNEQFF. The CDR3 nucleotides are TGTGCCAGTTGGAGACAGGGTAGTAATGAGCAGTTCTTC.

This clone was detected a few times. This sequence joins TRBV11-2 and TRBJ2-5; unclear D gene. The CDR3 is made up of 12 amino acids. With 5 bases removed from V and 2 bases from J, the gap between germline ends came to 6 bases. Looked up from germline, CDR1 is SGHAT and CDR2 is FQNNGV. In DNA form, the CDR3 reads TGTGCCAGCAGCCAGCAGCAAGAGACCCAGTACTTC. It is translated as CASSQQQETQYF.

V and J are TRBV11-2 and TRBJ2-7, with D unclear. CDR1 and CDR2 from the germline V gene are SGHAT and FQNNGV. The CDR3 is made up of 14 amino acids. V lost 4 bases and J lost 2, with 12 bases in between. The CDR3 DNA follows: TGTGCCAGCAGCTCCCACCGGGCCCCCTACGAGCAGTACTTC. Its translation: CASSSHRAPYEQYF.

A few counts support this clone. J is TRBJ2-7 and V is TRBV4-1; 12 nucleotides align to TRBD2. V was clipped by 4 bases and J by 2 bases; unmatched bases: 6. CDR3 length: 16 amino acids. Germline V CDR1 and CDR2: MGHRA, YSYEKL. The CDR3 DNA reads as TGCGCCAGCAGCCCTGGACTAGCGGGGCCAGCCTACGAGCAGTACGTC. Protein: CASSPGLAGPAYEQYV.

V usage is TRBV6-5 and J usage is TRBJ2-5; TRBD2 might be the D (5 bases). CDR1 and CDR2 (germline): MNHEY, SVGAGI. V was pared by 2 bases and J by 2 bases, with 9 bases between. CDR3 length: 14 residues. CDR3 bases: TGTGCCAGCAGTTACCCAGGACTTCAAGAGACCCAGTACTTC. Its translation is CASSYPGLQETQYF.

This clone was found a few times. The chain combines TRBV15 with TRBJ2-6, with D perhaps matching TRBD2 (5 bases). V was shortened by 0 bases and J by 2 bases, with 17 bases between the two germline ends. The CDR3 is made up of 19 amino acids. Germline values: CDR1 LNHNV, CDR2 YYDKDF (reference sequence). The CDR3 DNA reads TGTGCCACCAGCAGAGATTACGGACGGCTCGGGGCTGGGGCCAACGTCCTGACTTTC. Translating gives CATSRDYGRLGAGANVLTF.

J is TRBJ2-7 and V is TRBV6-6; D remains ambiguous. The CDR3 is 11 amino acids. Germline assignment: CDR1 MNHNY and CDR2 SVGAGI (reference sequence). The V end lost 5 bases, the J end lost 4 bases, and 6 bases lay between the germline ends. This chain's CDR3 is CASSNVYEQYF. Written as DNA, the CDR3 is TGTGCCAGCAGTAATGTTTACGAGCAGTACTTC.